A single sample is the source of the 23 T cell receptor beta chains below, sequenced in a study of OX40 agonist ivuxolimab in advanced cancers. Assay used: immunoSEQ multiplex PCR; TCRdb lists only in-frame clones, some missing. The sample records tens of thousands of clones, about 85% being singletons. The sequencing here drew on CD4+ or CD8+ T cells sorted from blood, taken in a trial of the OX40 agonist ivuxolimab. The origin of the receptors is an adult with an advanced solid tumor such as melanoma, head and neck, liver or kidney cancer.

The gene calls are TRBV6-6 and TRBJ2-1, with D uncertain. The germline gives CDR1 MNHNY, CDR2 SVGAGI (reference sequence). V lost 7 bases to trimming and J lost 7 bases, with 14 bases between them. The CDR3 spans 13 residues. The CDR3 coding sequence is TGTGCCAGCACGGCTCAGCGAACGAATGAGCAGTTCTTC. Its protein is CASTAQRTNEQFF.

The rearrangement joins TRBV10-3 to TRBJ1-2; maybe TRBD1 (5 bases). Germline V gene sequence: CDR1 ENHRY, CDR2 SYGVKD. The CDR3 consists of 15 residues. The V gene lost 0 bases and the J gene lost 2 bases, with 10 bases spanning the gap. The CDR3 DNA reads as TGTGCCATCAGTGAGTCGGGGGTCAAAAACTATGGCTACACCTTC. Its translation: CAISESGVKNYGYTF.

The V call is TRBV15, the J call TRBJ1-2, with 7 bases lining up with TRBD1. Germline CDR1 LNHNV, CDR2 YYDKDF (reference sequence). The CDR3 runs to 15 residues. V lost 0 bases to trimming and J lost 5 bases; unmatched junction nucleotides: 6. CDR3 amino acids: CATSRDRARGYGYTF. For the CDR3, the DNA is TGTGCCACCAGCAGAGATAGGGCCAGGGGGTATGGCTACACCTTC.

The chain carries TRBV19 and TRBJ1-2; 8 bases are a match to TRBD1. Germline CDR1 is LNHDA and CDR2 is SQIVND (reference sequence). The CDR3 is 15 amino acids. V trimming: 5 bases; J trimming: 4 bases; junction bases outside the gene matches: 9. For the CDR3, the DNA is TGTGCCAGTAGTCAAGGGACAGGAGAGGCCTATGGCTACACCTTC. This codes for CASSQGTGEAYGYTF.

The V gene is TRBV19, the J gene TRBJ2-3; 10 bases are shared with TRBD1. CDR1 is LNHDA and CDR2 is SQIVND in the germline V gene (reference sequence). Germline trimming cut 4 bases from V and 4 bases from J; bases unmatched to any gene: 11. The CDR3 runs 17 residues. The CDR3 nucleotides are TGTGCCAGTAGTAAGCAGAGTCCCGGGACAGGGGCAGATACGCAGTATTTT. Encoded protein: CASSKQSPGTGADTQYF.

The CDR3 DNA is TGTGCCAGTAGAGACCCCTGGCAGGGAAAGACTGAAGCTTTCTTT. The encoded protein is CASRDPWQGKTEAFF. V usage is TRBV19 and J usage is TRBJ1-1; a possible D gene is TRBD1 (5 bases). Per germline, CDR1 LNHDA and CDR2 SQIVND (reference sequence). Trimming removed 6 bases from V and 5 bases from J, with 19 bases in between. The CDR3 runs 15 residues.

The chain has TRBV11-3 and TRBJ1-1; tentatively, D is TRBD1 (5 bases). Trimming stripped 3 bases from V and 5 bases from J, with 16 bases between. The CDR3 covers 15 residues. Germline CDR1 SGHNT, CDR2 YENEEA. The CDR3 sequence is CASSLEVWGETEAFF. CDR3 sequence (DNA): TGTGCCAGCAGCTTGGAGGTTTGGGGGGAAACTGAAGCTTTCTTT.

In its sample, this clone was seen once. V and J are TRBV7-8 and TRBJ1-6; D is unresolved. Trimming took off 6 bases at V and 6 bases at J, with 15 bases between the two ends. The CDR3 runs 15 residues. The germline gives CDR1 SGHVS, CDR2 FQNEAQ. CDR3 nucleotides: TGTGCCAGCAGACCCACGCGGGCCTCTAATTCACCCCTCCACTTT. As protein: CASRPTRASNSPLHF.

The gene calls are TRBV9 and TRBJ1-2; 11 nucleotides align to TRBD1. The germline CDR1 and CDR2 sequences are SGDLS and YYNGEE. The CDR3 totals 17 residues. Trimming at V came to 3 bases and at J to 2 bases, leaving 9 bases not matched to a gene. CDR3 sequence: CASSAERGTGGNYGYTF. The DNA for the CDR3 is TGTGCCAGCAGCGCCGAAAGAGGGACAGGGGGGAACTATGGCTACACCTTC.

This clone was seen a few times. The chain recombines TRBV11-1 with TRBJ2-3; 10 bases are a match to TRBD1. This CDR3 comprises 16 residues. Trimming removed 5 bases from V and 3 bases from J; junction bases left unmatched: 8. CDR1 is SGHAT, CDR2 FQDESV, per germline (reference sequence). The CDR3 DNA is TGTGCCAGCAGCCTGGGCCGGACAGGGGGTACAGATACGCAGTATTTT. Translated, it gives CASSLGRTGGTDTQYF.

The chain employs TRBV6-5 and TRBJ1-6; no reliable D call. With 0 bases removed from V and 12 bases from J, the gap between germline ends came to 9 bases. CDR1 is MNHEY and CDR2 is SVGAGI in the germline V gene. CDR3 length equals 13 residues. CDR3 in amino acids: CASSYSAWGPLHF. CDR3 nucleotides: TGTGCCAGCAGTTACTCGGCCTGGGGACCCCTCCACTTT.

This clone occurred once. The rearrangement uses TRBV10-1 and TRBJ1-5; D call uncertain. The germline gives CDR1 WNHNN, CDR2 SYGVQD (reference sequence). CDR3 size: 15 residues. Trimming took off 7 bases at V and 2 bases at J, with 15 bases between the two ends. CDR3 nucleotides: TGCGCCAGCATTCATCTGGGGAGTGGCAATCAGCCCCAGCATTTT. This sequence encodes CASIHLGSGNQPQHF.

The chain joins TRBV28 to TRBJ2-7; D unclear. Between the trimmed V and J ends, which lost 4 bases and 9 bases, there was a span of 16 bases. This CDR3 has 13 residues. The germline gives CDR1 MDHEN, CDR2 SYDVKM. The CDR3 loop reads CASSSPPIRAQYF. The CDR3 coding sequence is TGTGCCAGCAGTTCACCCCCCATCCGGGCGCAGTACTTC.

This sequence joins TRBV18 and TRBJ2-5; TRBD1 is a possible D gene (5 bases). Germline values: CDR1 KGHSH, CDR2 LQKENI. Trimming took 2 bases from V and 2 from J, leaving 12 bases between them. This CDR3 contains 15 residues. CDR3 in DNA: TGTGCCAGCTCACCAATCGCAGGGTTACAAGAGACCCAGTACTTC. Translation: CASSPIAGLQETQYF. Using reference TRBV18 and TRBJ2-5 for the parts outside the CDR3, the full variable domain is NAGVMQNPRHLVRRRGQEARLRCSPMKGHSHVYWYRQLPEEGLKFMVYLQKENIIDESGMPKERFSAEFPKEGPSILRIQQVVRGDSAAYFCASSPIAGLQETQYFGPGTRLLVL.

The chain is built from TRBV30 and TRBJ2-2; D assignment may be TRBD1 or TRBD2 (5 bases each). Trimming removed 4 bases from V and 0 bases from J, with 12 bases in between. Germline V CDR1 and CDR2: GTSNPN, SVGIG (reference sequence). The CDR3 totals 15 residues. CDR3 nucleotides: TGTGCCTGGATCCCCGGGACCTCGAACACCGGGGAGCTGTTTTTT. Amino acids: CAWIPGTSNTGELFF.

The chain recombines TRBV9 with TRBJ2-5; TRBD2 aligns across 7 bases. CDR3 length: 14 residues. Unmatched junction bases numbered 4, after V lost 3 bases and J lost 2 bases. CDR1 SGDLS and CDR2 YYNGEE come from the germline V gene. The CDR3 DNA is TGTGCCAGCAGCGCGGGGGGACTTCAAGAGACCCAGTACTTC. Protein: CASSAGGLQETQYF. The full variable domain, its missing parts supplied by reference TRBV9 and TRBJ2-5, is DSGVTQTPKHLITATGQRVTLRCSPRSGDLSVYWYQQSLDQGLQFLIQYYNGEERAKGNILERFSAQQFPDLHSELNLSSLELGDSALYFCASSAGGLQETQYFGPGTRLLVL.

This clone was detected only a few times. V is TRBV7-9 and J is TRBJ1-2, with D perhaps TRBD1 (6 bases). The CDR3 is 14 residues long. The germline V and J ends were trimmed by 6 bases and 8 bases, with 19 bases remaining between them. Germline values: CDR1 SEHNR, CDR2 FQNEAQ (reference sequence). The CDR3 sequence is CASRPPHREGGYTF. CDR3 in DNA: TGTGCCAGCAGACCACCCCACAGGGAAGGGGGCTACACCTTC.

The J gene is TRBJ1-6, the V gene TRBV15, with 8 bases fitting TRBD1. Germline V gene sequence: CDR1 LNHNV, CDR2 YYDKDF (reference sequence). The CDR3 totals 14 residues. J was trimmed by 8 bases and V by 1 base; bases with no gene match: 1. CDR3 amino acids: CATSRGQGHSPLHF. DNA of the CDR3: TGTGCCACCAGCAGAGGACAGGGGCATTCACCCCTCCACTTT.

This clone occurred once. The chain employs TRBV14 and TRBJ2-3; D may be TRBD1 (6 bases). The CDR3 is made up of 15 amino acids. Looked up from germline, CDR1 is SGHDN and CDR2 is FVKESK. Deletions cut 4 bases from V and 0 bases from J, with 11 bases between. The CDR3 sequence is CASSPFTGSTDTQYF. The CDR3 DNA sequence: TGTGCCAGCAGCCCCTTTACAGGGAGCACAGATACGCAGTATTTT.

V and J are TRBV2 and TRBJ1-6; TRBD1 agrees at 8 bases. CDR1 is SNHLY, CDR2 FYNNEI, per germline. Losses at the gene ends were 7 bases for V and 9 bases for J; bases not matched to a gene: 8. CDR3 length: 14 residues. For the CDR3, the DNA is TGTGCCAGCACAATCGGACAGGGAGGTTCACCCCTCCACTTT. Amino acid sequence: CASTIGQGGSPLHF.

This clone was observed a handful of times. The gene calls are TRBV2 and TRBJ1-1, with D tentatively TRBD1 (5 bases). Trimming stripped 2 bases from V and 4 bases from J, with 17 bases between. The CDR3 has 16 residues. CDR1 and CDR2 (germline): SNHLY, FYNNEI. This chain's CDR3 is CASSEPGAGTSTEAFF. In DNA form, the CDR3 reads TGTGCCAGCAGTGAACCCGGAGCAGGGACCAGCACTGAAGCTTTCTTT.

The CDR3 region has the DNA TGTGCCAGCTCACGCTCAAGGGACAGGGCCGATCAGCCCCAGCATTTT. This encodes CASSRSRDRADQPQHF. The chain couples TRBV18 to TRBJ1-5; 9 positions agree with TRBD1. Germline CDR1 KGHSH, CDR2 LQKENI. The ends lost 4 bases at V and 5 bases at J; junction bases unmatched: 9. The length of the CDR3 is 16 residues.

The V gene is TRBV30, the J gene TRBJ2-5; possibly TRBD1 or TRBD2 for D (5 bases each). Germline CDR1 and CDR2: GTSNPN and SVGIG (reference sequence). CDR3 length: 15 residues. Trimming pared 0 bases from V and 6 bases from J, leaving 17 bases between. Here the CDR3 DNA reads TGTGCCTGGAGTGTAATCAGTACAGGAGGAAAGACCCAGTACTTC. It codes for CAWSVISTGGKTQYF.